A selection of T cell receptor beta chains follows, all from one sample in a study of patients and donors after allogeneic stem cell transplantation. One entry per CDR3 protein results from TCRdb running MiXCR on the RT-PCR reads. The sample lists over 150,000 distinct CDR3 sequences, about 32% occurring once. Material: blood, either unsorted or a sorted T cell fraction (not recorded which). All receptors come from a human donor who was either an allogeneic HSCT recipient or a stem cell or donor lymphocyte infusion donor (not recorded which). It is not recorded whose cells these are; they may come from a transplant donor. CDR3s include the opening cysteine and the closing phenylalanine or tryptophan. Fields, in order: V gene, clone size, J gene, D gene, CDR3 protein, CDR3 DNA. The D gene is left open where the match is weak. The size of a clone is reported for some rows only, either as once, few or many, or as a class for expanded clones.

TRBV5-1	.	TRBJ2-7	TRBD1	CASSSGQGALDEQYF	TGCGCCAGCAGCTCGGGACAGGGGGCATTGGACGAGCAGTACTTC
TRBV21-1	few	TRBJ1-2	.	CASSKAPYTYGYTF	TGTGCCAGCAGCAAAGCCCCTTACACCTATGGCTACACCTTC
TRBV7-2	.	TRBJ2-5	.	CASSLGASVNQETQYF	TGTGCCAGCAGCTTAGGGGCCTCGGTCAACCAAGAGACCCAGTACTTC
TRBV5-1	.	TRBJ2-3	TRBD2	CASSSIAGTTDTQYF	TGCGCCAGCAGCTCGATAGCGGGGACCACAGATACGCAGTATTTT
TRBV12-3/TRBV12-4	.	TRBJ2-1	.	CASRPGQSSYNEQFF	TGTGCCAGCCGCCCGGGGCAAAGCTCCTACAATGAGCAGTTCTTC
TRBV4-1	few	TRBJ1-6	.	CASSQEGRTNF	TGCGCCAGCAGCCAAGAGGGCAGAACTAACTTT
TRBV7-9	.	TRBJ1-2	.	CASSYHYLGSGYTF	TGTGCCAGCAGCTATCATTACTTAGGGAGTGGCTACACCTTC
TRBV24-1	few	TRBJ2-1	.	CATRTSWNEQFF	TGTGCCACCAGAACTAGTTGGAATGAGCAGTTCTTC
TRBV6-1	.	TRBJ2-7	TRBD1	CASSGQGVLF	TGTGCCAGCAGTGGACAGGGAGTTCTATTC
TRBV18	few	TRBJ1-4	.	CASSPWKTVEKLFF	TGTGCCAGCTCACCATGGAAGACAGTTGAAAAACTGTTTTTT
TRBV2	.	TRBJ1-5	.	CASSDRTRGNQPQHF	TGTGCCAGCAGTGACAGGACCAGGGGCAATCAGCCCCAGCATTTT
TRBV29-1	.	TRBJ2-5	.	CSVGDTSLRETQYF	TGCAGCGTTGGAGACACTAGTTTACGAGAGACCCAGTACTTC
TRBV20-1	once	TRBJ2-3	.	CSATGGIGADTQYF	TGCAGTGCTACCGGCGGGATCGGGGCAGATACGCAGTATTTT
TRBV7-3	few	TRBJ1-2	.	CASSLSRDDVYGYTF	TGTGCCAGCAGCCTATCGAGGGACGACGTCTATGGCTACACCTTC
TRBV21-1	.	TRBJ2-7	.	CASSKIGEPTGEQYF	TGTGCCAGCAGCAAAATTGGGGAACCCACGGGTGAGCAGTACTTC
TRBV6-2/TRBV6-3	.	TRBJ2-5	TRBD2	CASSPMTSPGETQYF	TGTGCCAGCAGCCCTATGACTAGCCCGGGCGAGACCCAGTACTTC
TRBV14	many	TRBJ1-2	TRBD1	CASSPKQGPYYGYTF	TGTGCCAGCAGCCCGAAACAGGGGCCCTACTATGGCTACACCTTC
TRBV27	.	TRBJ2-1	.	CASSLKEFYEQFF	TGTGCCAGCAGTTTGAAGGAATTTTATGAGCAGTTCTTC
TRBV7-9	few	TRBJ2-3	.	CASSLAGLVADTQYF	TGTGCCAGCAGCTTAGCGGGGTTAGTGGCAGATACGCAGTATTTT
TRBV7-6	.	TRBJ1-1	.	CASSLEGMNTEAFF	TGTGCCAGCAGCTTAGAGGGTATGAACACTGAAGCTTTCTTT
TRBV6-2/TRBV6-3	.	TRBJ2-2	.	CAPPDTGELFF	TGTGCTCCTCCGGACACCGGGGAGCTGTTTTTT
TRBV10-3	few	TRBJ2-7	.	CAISEPMRDYEQYF	TGTGCCATCAGTGAGCCCATGAGGGATTACGAGCAGTACTTC
TRBV18	.	TRBJ1-2	TRBD1	CASSPGQGFYGYTF	TGTGCCAGCTCACCGGGACAGGGGTTTTATGGCTACACCTTC
TRBV14	few	TRBJ2-1	TRBD2	CASSQIAGGYNEQFF	TGTGCCAGCAGCCAAATAGCGGGAGGGTACAATGAGCAGTTCTTC
TRBV24-1	.	TRBJ2-3	TRBD1	CATSDPGDRGTDTQYF	TGTGCCACCAGTGATCCGGGGGACAGGGGCACAGATACGCAGTATTTT
TRBV7-2	.	TRBJ2-7	TRBD2	CASSLAGTRTYEQYF	TGTGCCAGCAGCTTGGCCGGGACTAGAACCTACGAGCAGTACTTC
TRBV6-5	.	TRBJ2-7	.	CASSYQHSSYEQYF	TGTGCCAGCAGTTACCAACATAGCTCCTACGAGCAGTACTTC
TRBV12-3/TRBV12-4	few	TRBJ2-1	.	CASGVNPVTF	TGTGCCAGCGGGGTCAACCCGGTGACCTTC
TRBV20-1	few	TRBJ1-4	.	CSASWRNEKLFF	TGCAGTGCTAGTTGGAGGAATGAAAAACTGTTTTTT
TRBV5-5	few	TRBJ1-2	.	CASSLVTAPGRGGYTF	TGTGCCAGCAGCCTCGTGACAGCGCCCGGACGCGGTGGCTACACCTTC
TRBV6-2/TRBV6-3	.	TRBJ1-5	.	CASSYISENQPQHF	TGTGCCAGCAGTTACATTTCCGAAAATCAGCCCCAGCATTTT
TRBV2	few	TRBJ2-4	.	CASSTVTAKNIQYF	TGTGCCAGCAGCACGGTCACAGCCAAAAACATTCAGTACTTC
TRBV7-2	few	TRBJ1-1	.	CASSSLGLNTEAFF	TGTGCCAGCAGCTCCCTAGGCCTGAACACTGAAGCTTTCTTT
TRBV7-9	.	TRBJ2-7	.	CASSFRSEQYF	TGTGCCAGCAGCTTCAGGAGCGAGCAGTACTTC
TRBV5-1	.	TRBJ1-2	.	CASSLGGGTNYGYTF	TGCGCCAGCAGCTTGGGCGGAGGGACTAACTATGGCTACACCTTC
TRBV29-1	.	TRBJ2-5	.	CSVRGLGETQYF	TGCAGCGTTCGTGGACTGGGGGAGACCCAGTACTTC
TRBV12-3/TRBV12-4	.	TRBJ2-3	.	CASSLSPDTQYF	TGTGCCAGCAGTTTGTCCCCAGATACGCAGTATTTT
TRBV6-2/TRBV6-3	few	TRBJ1-5	.	CASSYSGVNQPQHF	TGTGCCAGCAGTTACTCAGGGGTAAATCAGCCCCAGCATTTT
TRBV19	.	TRBJ2-1	TRBD2	CASRKAGGSYNEQFF	TGTGCCAGTCGAAAAGCGGGAGGTTCGTACAATGAGCAGTTCTTC
TRBV6-5	once	TRBJ2-6	.	CASSYSGGVSGANVLTF	TGTGCCAGCAGTTACTCTGGCGGGGTCTCTGGGGCCAACGTCCTGACTTTC
TRBV4-3	.	TRBJ2-5	.	CASSQESSPQETQYF	TGCGCCAGCAGCCAAGAATCCTCACCCCAAGAGACCCAGTACTTC
TRBV4-2	.	TRBJ1-2	.	CASSQEHRGVNTVATF	TGTGCCAGCAGCCAAGAGCACCGGGGGGTAAATACTGTGGCCACCTTC
TRBV29-1	few	TRBJ1-1	.	CSVARKLNTEAFF	TGCAGCGTTGCGAGGAAGTTGAACACTGAAGCTTTCTTT
TRBV12-3/TRBV12-4	.	TRBJ1-4	.	CASSSLTGRKLFF	TGTGCCAGCAGTTCTCTTACAGGGCGAAAACTGTTTTTT
TRBV27	.	TRBJ2-1	.	CASSEGTSRNEQFF	TGTGCCAGCTCGGAGGGAACTTCGCGTAATGAGCAGTTCTTC
TRBV29-1	few	TRBJ2-1	TRBD1	CSVEEWPGTGGSNEQFF	TGCAGCGTTGAAGAATGGCCGGGAACAGGGGGAAGTAATGAGCAGTTCTTC